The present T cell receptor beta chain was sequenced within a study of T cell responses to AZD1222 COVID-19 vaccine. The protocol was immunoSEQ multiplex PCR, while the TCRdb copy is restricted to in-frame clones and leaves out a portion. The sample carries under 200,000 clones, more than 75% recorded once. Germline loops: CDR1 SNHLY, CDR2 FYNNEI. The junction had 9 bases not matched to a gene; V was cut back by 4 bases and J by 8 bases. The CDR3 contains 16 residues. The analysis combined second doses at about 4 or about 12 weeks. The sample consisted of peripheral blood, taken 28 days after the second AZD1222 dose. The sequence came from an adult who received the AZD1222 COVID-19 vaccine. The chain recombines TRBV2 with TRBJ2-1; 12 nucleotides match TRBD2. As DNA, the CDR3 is TGTGCCAGCAGTGTGGCTAGCGGGAGGGTATTGGATGAGCAGTTCTTC. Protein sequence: CASSVASGRVLDEQFF. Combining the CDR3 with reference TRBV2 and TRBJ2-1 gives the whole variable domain EPEVTQTPSHQVTQMGQEVILRCVPISNHLYFYWYRQILGQKVEFLVSFYNNEISEKSEIFDDQFSVERPDGSNFTLKIRSTKLEDSAMYFCASSVASGRVLDEQFFGPGTRLTVL.